The source of this T cell receptor (beta chain) is a study of radiation and T cells in renal cell carcinoma. Study-level findings and limits: No pretreatment tumor biopsies were available for baseline clonotypes.

V was clipped by 2 bases and J by 7 bases, with 10 bases between them. This CDR3 spans 14 amino acids. CDR1 and CDR2 from the germline V gene are SGDLS and YYNGEE. In the case of this clone: Antigen unknown.

The method was immunoSEQ multiplex PCR; TCRdb's version includes in-frame clones alone and lacks a portion of them. The sample has 130,000 to 150,000 clones, over 75% seen once. Time point given: baseline pretreatment blood. As to treatment: 15 Gy SBRT to primary tumor, nephrectomy 4 weeks later. This TCR was sampled from a woman between 50 and 59 years old with renal cell carcinoma. The sample consisted of blood, taken from a patient whose treatment included radiotherapy and nephrectomy. The chain recombines TRBV9 with TRBJ1-6; the D is unclear. The CDR3 DNA reads as TGTGCCAGCAGCGTGGGTAAGAGCAATTCACCCCTCCACTTT. This codes for CASSVGKSNSPLHF.